This T cell receptor (beta chain) is from a study of cytomegalovirus exposure and HLA in healthy donors. Use of 60 Vbeta and 13 Jbeta primers characterized the PCR. The protocol was immunoSEQ multiplex PCR, while the TCRdb copy is restricted to in-frame clones and leaves out a portion. The top ten hold 8.5% to 10% of the sample, which has tens of thousands of clones, about 71% seen once. Worth noting for this clone: Its cognate antigen is unknown.

Trimming removed 4 bases at V and 1 base at J, with 11 bases between. CDR1 is SGHNT and CDR2 is YYREEE in the germline V gene (reference sequence). This CDR3 region has 14 residues. General study points: A previous analysis found most TCR beta V segments productive roughly 90% or roughly 30% of the time. In a later analysis, V- and J-gene trimming of beta chains associated with a DCLRE1C missense variant, replicated independently.

Despite likely unrecorded immune exposures, the donors were nominally healthy at the time of sampling. Sample: PBMCs. The sequence derives from a woman aged 45-65 years in good health and CMV-seropositive. The J gene is TRBJ1-2, the V gene TRBV5-4; D gene ambiguous. Written as DNA, the CDR3 is TGTGCCAGCAGCGTCGCTCGGGTTAACTATGGCTACACCTTC. This gives the protein CASSVARVNYGYTF.